The rows below give T cell receptor beta chains drawn from one sample of a study of blood T cell repertoires in COVID-19. Here immunoSEQ multiplex PCR was the method, and the copy in TCRdb shows in-frame clones only, minus some. This repertoire shows about 150,000 clones, roughly 82% found once; its top ten account for about 8.9%. Sequenced sample: peripheral blood. Every receptor here comes from a woman aged 50 to 60 with acute or convalescent COVID-19. Both conserved end residues are part of each CDR3. Each record gives: V gene, J gene, CDR3 protein.

TRBV12-5	TRBJ2-1	CASGFTGLAEDNEQFF
TRBV28	TRBJ2-6	CASSFGAGILSGANVLTF
TRBV7-2	TRBJ2-5	CASSAQGAGQETQYF
TRBV10-3	TRBJ2-7	CAISGTANREDEQYF
TRBV27	TRBJ2-1	CASSLMGNYNEQFF
TRBV7-2	TRBJ2-3	CASSLGASGSLGTDTQYF
TRBV27	TRBJ1-6	CASSFKPYYSPLHF
TRBV7-9	TRBJ1-1	CASSEGQGVAFF
TRBV5-1	TRBJ2-7	CASSTTTGGVNEQYF
TRBV15	TRBJ2-4	CATSRDVTTGRIQYF
TRBV28	TRBJ1-1	CASSPSDRGRGTEAFF
TRBV7-8	TRBJ2-7	CASSAVGGAFSYEQYF
TRBV5-1	TRBJ2-1	CASSLVVAGNNEQFF
TRBV27	TRBJ2-1	CASGERQGSNEQFF
TRBV9	TRBJ2-2	CASSVIPTGGILYTGELFF
TRBV25-1	TRBJ1-3	CASSGWQGANTIYF
TRBV30	TRBJ2-2	CAGGTSIRELFF
TRBV5-1	TRBJ2-7	CASSLGDNEQYF
TRBV19	TRBJ1-2	CASSILGYGYTF
TRBV27	TRBJ2-7	CASTRGQGAYEQYF
TRBV10-3	TRBJ2-7	CAISGKGLSYEQYF
TRBV7-2	TRBJ1-5	CASSLRGNQPQHF
TRBV7-2	TRBJ1-6	CASSLGGGGQGVSPLHF
TRBV19	TRBJ2-7	CASSTQTGDSYEQYF
TRBV7-8	TRBJ2-1	CASRAREYDNEQFF
TRBV18	TRBJ1-2	CASSPNQGNYGYTF
TRBV24-1	TRBJ1-5	CATDSGSDQPQHF
TRBV7-9	TRBJ1-5	CASSLAGGRQPQHF
TRBV4-1	TRBJ1-5	CASSQVMGPQPQHF
TRBV19	TRBJ1-2	CASSTQGSASYGYTF
TRBV15	TRBJ2-7	CATRGGREPSYEQYF
TRBV28	TRBJ1-5	CASSAQGGLQIQHF
TRBV29-1	TRBJ1-3	CSVVRLEAAGNTIYF
TRBV11-3	TRBJ2-2	CASRAGFSAGELFF
TRBV5-1	TRBJ2-7	CASSLNSGTGVREQYF
TRBV19	TRBJ1-2	CASSNRVAGAHGYTF
TRBV7-2	TRBJ1-4	CASSPQGEKLFF
TRBV6-2/TRBV6-3	TRBJ2-5	CASSLDRGWEETQYF
TRBV5-3	TRBJ2-7	CARSFRRQGGYEQYF
TRBV6-1	TRBJ2-5	CASSVDWSGGLETQYF
TRBV5-6	TRBJ2-5	CASSQAGQETQYF
TRBV2	TRBJ2-3	CASSDAVASGGASSRYF
TRBV19	TRBJ2-3	CASSVGSGQGIDTQYF
TRBV5-1	TRBJ2-5	CASSSTGTGGGETQYF
TRBV6-2/TRBV6-3	TRBJ1-4	CASSYGGGIGEKLFF
TRBV5-1	TRBJ2-5	CASSSTGTALQETQYF
TRBV5-1	TRBJ2-7	CASGTGQGQEQYF